One sample yielded the 30 T cell receptor beta chains listed below, sequenced in a study of circulating and synovial CD4+ cells in juvenile arthritis. Profiling relied on immunoSEQ multiplex PCR, and the TCRdb table lists in-frame clones only, not all of them. The repertoire includes 32,000 or so clones, over 90% of them detected once, and approximately 0.16% sits in the top ten. Sequencing used CD4+ T cells from blood. The receptor source for this set is a human donor with juvenile idiopathic arthritis.

The V call is TRBV15, the J call TRBJ2-3, with 8 positions matching TRBD2. In germline, CDR1 is LNHNV, CDR2 YYDKDF (reference sequence). V trimming: 5 bases; J trimming: 0 bases; junction bases outside the gene matches: 7. The CDR3 loop spans 16 amino acids. The CDR3, as DNA: TGTGCCACCAGCCGCTCCCGGGGGGGGAGCACAGATACGCAGTATTTT. Translated: CATSRSRGGSTDTQYF.

The rearrangement links TRBV10-3 to TRBJ1-6; unclear D gene. The V and J ends lost 0 bases and 10 bases respectively, with 13 bases between them. The CDR3 totals 15 residues. Germline lookup yields CDR1 ENHRY and CDR2 SYGVKD. The CDR3: CAISESGRGSSPLHF. The CDR3 DNA reads TGTGCCATCAGTGAGTCTGGCCGGGGAAGCTCACCCCTCCACTTT.

V and J are TRBV6-5 and TRBJ1-1; no clear D. Germline loops: CDR1 MNHEY, CDR2 SVGAGI. The V and J ends lost 5 bases and 1 base respectively, with 8 bases between them. CDR3 length: 13 residues. CDR3 nucleotides: TGTGCCAGCAGTGTTAAGAGGAACACTGAAGCTTTCTTT. It codes for CASSVKRNTEAFF.

The chain carries TRBV7-2 and TRBJ2-7; unclear D gene. This CDR3 comprises 13 residues. The germline V gene encodes CDR1 SGHTA and CDR2 FQGNSA. Trimming took off 3 bases at V and 2 bases at J, with 8 bases between the two ends. The CDR3 DNA is TGTGCCAGCAGCTTGACTGCAACCTACGAGCAGTACTTC. This translates into CASSLTATYEQYF.

The chain combines TRBV7-8 with TRBJ1-5; D might be TRBD1 (5 bases). There are 15 residues in the CDR3. Trimming cost V 5 bases and J 1 base, with 12 bases left between them. The germline V gene encodes CDR1 SGHVS and CDR2 FQNEAQ. CDR3 sequence: CASSKDPGSNQPQHF. The CDR3 DNA sequence: TGTGCCAGCAGCAAAGACCCAGGGAGCAATCAGCCCCAGCATTTT.

The CDR3 reads CAITREGLTEAFF. In nucleotides, the CDR3 is TGTGCCATCACCCGGGAAGGGCTCACTGAAGCTTTCTTT. This chain connects TRBV10-3 to TRBJ1-1, with D unresolved. The CDR3 covers 13 residues. Between the trimmed V and J ends, which lost 7 bases and 4 bases, there was a span of 13 bases. Germline CDR1 reads ENHRY; CDR2 reads SYGVKD.

This clone was counted once. The rearrangement uses TRBV7-2 and TRBJ2-5, with D hard to call. The V end was cut by 1 base, the J end by 1 base, with 13 bases between. CDR1 and CDR2 (germline): SGHTA, FQGNSA. The CDR3 totals 16 residues. The CDR3 loop reads CASSLGSVPIQETQYF. The CDR3 DNA sequence: TGTGCCAGCAGCTTAGGTAGTGTTCCGATCCAAGAGACCCAGTACTTC.

The chain links TRBV6-1 to TRBJ2-3, with TRBD1 identical over 7 bases. The V gene end was trimmed by 6 bases and the J gene end by 3 bases; junction bases not matched to a gene: 9. Per germline, CDR1 MNHNS and CDR2 SASEGT. This CDR3 spans 15 amino acids. CDR3 amino acids: CASSERQGRTDTQYF. CDR3 sequence (DNA): TGTGCCAGCAGCGAGAGACAGGGTAGGACAGATACGCAGTATTTT.

This rearrangement joins TRBV7-5 to TRBJ2-3; no DNA check was done on the table's D call, TRBD2. TRBV7-5 is a listed pseudogene. This CDR3 has 18 residues. The CDR3 loop reads CVRSLGREGKSSTDTQYF. CDR3 sequence (DNA): TGTGTCAGAAGCTTAGGCCGGGAAGGGAAATCTAGCACAGATACGCAGTATTTT.

The gene calls are TRBV28 and TRBJ1-3; a possible D gene is TRBD1 (6 bases). The CDR3 runs 15 residues. Germline assignment: CDR1 MDHEN and CDR2 SYDVKM. V lost 3 bases to trimming and J lost 2 bases, with 11 bases between them. DNA of the CDR3: TGTGCCAGCAGTTTCGGGGGGCGGACTGGAAACACCATATATTTT. Translating it yields CASSFGGRTGNTIYF.

V gene TRBV4-1 combines with J gene TRBJ1-3; D gene ambiguous. The CDR3 is 17 residues long. V lost 0 bases to trimming and J lost 0 bases, with 12 bases between them. Per the germline V gene, CDR1 is MGHRA and CDR2 is YSYEKL. This chain's CDR3 is CASSQDLWGGSGNTIYF. The CDR3 DNA sequence: TGCGCCAGCAGCCAAGATCTTTGGGGAGGCTCTGGAAACACCATATATTTT.

As DNA, the CDR3 is TGTGCCAGCAGTTTTGTCGGGACAGGGGAGACCCAGTACTTC. This codes for CASSFVGTGETQYF. J is TRBJ2-5 and V is TRBV6-6; 9 bases are shared with TRBD1. Germline CDR1 reads MNHNY; CDR2 reads SVGAGI (reference sequence). The CDR3 loop spans 14 amino acids. Trimming cost V 4 bases and J 5 bases; bases outside gene matches: 5.

On this clone: Within the sample, other DNA sequences also encode this same CDR3. The chain uses TRBV10-3 and TRBJ2-1; 7 bases fit TRBD1. The CDR3 spans 15 residues. The V segment lost 6 bases and the J segment 6 bases; nucleotides outside the gene matches: 11. The germline V gene encodes CDR1 ENHRY and CDR2 SYGVKD. The CDR3 DNA reads as TGTGCCATCAGCCCGGGACAGCCAACTTCCAATGAGCAGTTCTTC. This codes for CAISPGQPTSNEQFF.

This clone was counted once. The chain recombines TRBV29-1 with TRBJ1-3; D is unresolved. From germline, CDR1 is SQVTM and CDR2 ANQGSEA. V dropped 2 bases and J dropped 0 bases, with 14 bases sitting between them. The CDR3 covers 16 residues. The CDR3 DNA sequence: TGCAGCGTTGAATGGGCACAGCCCTTCTCTGGAAACACCATATATTTT. As protein: CSVEWAQPFSGNTIYF. The full variable domain, completed using reference TRBV29-1 and TRBJ1-3, is SAVISQKPSRDICQRGTSLTIQCQVDSQVTMMFWYRQQPGQSLTLIATANQGSEATYESGFVIDKFPISRPNLTFSTLTVSNMSPEDSSIYLCSVEWAQPFSGNTIYFGEGSWLTVV.

This chain joins TRBV4-3 and TRBJ1-3, with D hard to call. Germline V gene sequence: CDR1 LGHNA, CDR2 YSLEER. The V gene lost 1 base and the J gene lost 3 bases, with 16 bases spanning the gap. The CDR3 has 17 residues. As DNA, the CDR3 is TGCGCCAGCAGCCAAGTATCACAGAACGGAATTGGAAACACCATATATTTT. It is translated as CASSQVSQNGIGNTIYF.

The genes are TRBV5-5 and TRBJ1-1, with 8 bases that match TRBD1. The CDR3 is 17 amino acids. The J segment lost 0 bases and the V segment lost 0 bases, leaving 7 bases of the junction unmatched. Germline V gene lookup returns CDR1 SGHKS and CDR2 YYEKEE (reference sequence). The CDR3 bases are TGTGCCAGCAGCTTGGAGACCAGACAGGGGATGAACACTGAAGCTTTCTTT. It translates to CASSLETRQGMNTEAFF.

The chain uses TRBV27 and TRBJ1-6, with unresolved D. Germline V CDR1 and CDR2: MNHEY, SMNVEV (reference sequence). CDR3 length: 14 amino acids. Trimming removed 3 bases at V and 8 bases at J, with 11 bases between. This chain's CDR3 is CASSFMGWDSPLHF. CDR3 sequence (DNA): TGTGCCAGCAGTTTTATGGGCTGGGATTCACCCCTCCACTTT.

The chain combines TRBV5-6 with TRBJ2-7; 8 bases fit TRBD1. V lost 7 bases and J lost 3; bases outside the gene matches: 3. CDR1 is SGHDT, CDR2 YYEEEE, per germline. The CDR3 is made up of 12 amino acids. CDR3 loop: CASGTGYYEQYF. The CDR3 bases are TGTGCCAGCGGGACAGGATACTACGAGCAGTACTTC.

V usage is TRBV28 and J usage is TRBJ2-2; a possible D gene is TRBD2 (6 bases). The CDR3 is 14 amino acids. Trimming left V 9 bases short and J 5 bases short, with 16 bases between. Germline V gene data show CDR1 as MDHEN and CDR2 as SYDVKM. The CDR3 here is CASSRQGLTGELFF. The CDR3 DNA reads as TGTGCCAGTTCCCGGCAGGGACTTACCGGGGAGCTGTTTTTT.

This chain uses TRBV6-5 with TRBJ2-7, with D possibly matching TRBD2 (6 bases). The CDR3 spans 14 residues. Trimming removed 2 bases at V and 5 bases at J, with 13 bases between. Germline V gives CDR1 MNHEY, CDR2 SVGAGI. The CDR3 coding sequence is TGTGCCAGCAGTTACCGGAGGGGTCGGAACGAGCAGTACTTC. Translating it yields CASSYRRGRNEQYF.

This chain links TRBV18 with TRBJ2-2, with 9 bases fitting TRBD2. The junction had 4 bases not matched to a gene; V was cut back by 2 bases and J by 6 bases. The CDR3 has 15 residues. CDR1 and CDR2 (germline): KGHSH, LQKENI. In DNA form, the CDR3 reads TGTGCCAGCTCACCAATAGCGGGAGAAGCCGGGGAGCTGTTTTTT. As protein: CASSPIAGEAGELFF.

V and J are TRBV6-6 and TRBJ1-1, with a weak D call TRBD1 (6 bases). This CDR3 is built from 14 residues. Trimming cost V 5 bases and J 4 bases, with 14 bases left between them. CDR1 MNHNY and CDR2 SVGAGI come from the germline V gene (reference sequence). CDR3 amino acids: CASSKDSIGTEAFF. The CDR3 bases are TGTGCCAGCAGTAAGGACAGCATCGGCACTGAAGCTTTCTTT.

The chain recombines TRBV5-6 with TRBJ1-2; no clear D. Trimming left V 5 bases short and J 8 bases short, with 16 bases between. The CDR3 covers 13 residues. Per the germline V gene, CDR1 is SGHDT and CDR2 is YYEEEE. The CDR3 here is CASRGPGGKGYTF. In DNA, the CDR3 is TGTGCCAGCAGAGGTCCGGGAGGGAAGGGCTACACCTTC.

The V call is TRBV11-3, the J call TRBJ1-2; no firm D call. CDR1 and CDR2 from the germline V gene are SGHNT and YENEEA. V lost 5 bases, J lost 8 bases, and 6 bases lay in between. This CDR3 contains 10 residues. Written as DNA, the CDR3 is TGTGCCAGCAGCCCCCGGGGCTACACCTTC. Residues: CASSPRGYTF.

This chain links TRBV10-3 with TRBJ1-3; weak D call: TRBD1 (5 bases). This CDR3 is built from 13 residues. Germline assignment: CDR1 ENHRY and CDR2 SYGVKD. Trimming left V 8 bases short and J 0 bases short, with 8 bases between. In DNA, the CDR3 is TGTGCCATCCAGGGCAACTCTGGAAACACCATATATTTT. Its protein product is CAIQGNSGNTIYF.

The rearrangement joins TRBV7-2 to TRBJ2-2; D is undetermined. Trimming took off 2 bases at V and 0 bases at J, with 13 bases between the two ends. This CDR3 comprises 17 residues. Per the germline V gene, CDR1 is SGHTA and CDR2 is FQGNSA. CDR3 protein: CASSLHGALANTGELFF. As DNA, the CDR3 is TGTGCCAGCAGCTTACATGGAGCGCTCGCGAACACCGGGGAGCTGTTTTTT.

V usage is TRBV7-8 and J usage is TRBJ2-7; D not resolved. Germline CDR1 SGHVS, CDR2 FQNEAQ. The CDR3 runs 15 residues. The germline V and J ends were trimmed by 4 bases and 0 bases, with 13 bases remaining between them. For the CDR3, the DNA is TGTGCCAGCAGCTCTCCGCCTGATAGCTCCTACGAGCAGTACTTC. Protein product: CASSSPPDSSYEQYF.

The genes are TRBV7-2 and TRBJ2-7; 8 nucleotides match TRBD2. The V segment lost 1 base and the J segment 6 bases; nucleotides outside the gene matches: 14. Looked up from germline, CDR1 is SGHTA and CDR2 is FQGNSA. The length of the CDR3 is 17 residues. The CDR3 reads CASSLDLLPGGASEQYF. As DNA, the CDR3 is TGTGCCAGCAGCTTAGACCTTCTCCCCGGGGGGGCCTCCGAGCAGTACTTC.

The V call is TRBV7-9, the J call TRBJ1-2, with TRBD1 identical over 7 bases. V lost 1 base to trimming and J lost 6 bases; unmatched junction nucleotides: 2. The V gene's germline CDR1 is SEHNR and CDR2 FQNEAQ (reference sequence). The CDR3 extends over 13 amino acids. In DNA form, the CDR3 reads TGTGCCAGCAGCTTAGGACAGGGCGATGGCTACACCTTC. Protein: CASSLGQGDGYTF.

This clone was detected once. The chain uses TRBV25-1 and TRBJ1-1; TRBD1 matches at 8 bases. The CDR3 contains 15 residues. Trimming cost V 3 bases and J 1 base; bases outside gene matches: 4. Per germline, CDR1 MGHDK and CDR2 SYGVNS. CDR3 sequence reads: CASSDSGQGNTEAFF. The CDR3, as DNA: TGTGCCAGCAGTGATTCAGGACAGGGGAACACTGAAGCTTTCTTT.